The sequence of this T cell receptor beta chain was determined in a study of blood T cell repertoires in COVID-19. All enrollees were about 18 to 89 years old and from 20 to 30 US areas. Recovered status in Cohort 3 required two negative PCRs, clearance, or symptom resolution. The CDR3 is made up of 14 amino acids. Germline V gives CDR1 MNHEY, CDR2 SVGEGT. Trimming took 7 bases from V and 2 from J, leaving 14 bases between them. Profiled with immunoSEQ multiplex PCR; TCRdb holds only in-frame clones, not every one. The sample gives about half a million clones, roughly nine tenths of which show up once; more than 7.5% is in the top ten.

This chain joins TRBV6-2 or TRBV6-3 and TRBJ1-2; tentative D call: TRBD1 (6 bases). Input material: PBMCs or T cells enriched from blood (not recorded which). The clonotype comes from a woman aged 60-75 years who had recovered from COVID-19. The CDR3 bases are TGTGCCAGCAACCCCCGGACAGCCAACTATGGCTACACCTTC. It translates to CASNPRTANYGYTF.